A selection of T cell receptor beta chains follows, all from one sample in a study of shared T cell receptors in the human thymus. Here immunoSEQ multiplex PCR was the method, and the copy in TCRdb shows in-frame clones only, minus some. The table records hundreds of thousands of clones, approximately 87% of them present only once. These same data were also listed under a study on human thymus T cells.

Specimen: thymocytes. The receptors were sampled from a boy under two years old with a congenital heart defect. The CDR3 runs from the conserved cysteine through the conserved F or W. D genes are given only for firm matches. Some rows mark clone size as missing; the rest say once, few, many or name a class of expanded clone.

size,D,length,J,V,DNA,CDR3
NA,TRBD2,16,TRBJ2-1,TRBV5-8,TGTGCCAGCACCTCCCCCCCGGGACTAATCTGCAATGAGCAGTTCTTC,CASTSPPGLICNEQFF
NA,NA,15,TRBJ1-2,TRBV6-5,TGTGCCAGCAGTTACTCAGCCCGGCGCGGGTATGGCTACACCTTC,CASSYSARRGYGYTF
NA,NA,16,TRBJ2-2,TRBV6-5,TGTGCCAGCAGTTACGGGGGACTCCCTAGCACCGGGGAGCTGTTTTTT,CASSYGGLPSTGELFF
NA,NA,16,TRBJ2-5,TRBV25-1,TGTGCCAGCAGTGATGATGGGGAGAGGTTCCAAGAGACCCAGTACTTC,CASSDDGERFQETQYF
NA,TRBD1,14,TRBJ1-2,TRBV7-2,TGTGCCAGCAGCGTCGGGACAGCAAACTATGGCTACACCTTC,CASSVGTANYGYTF
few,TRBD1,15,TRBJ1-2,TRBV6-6,TGTGCCAGCAGTTACAGGGACAGTTTGCCCTACGGCTACACCTTC,CASSYRDSLPYGYTF
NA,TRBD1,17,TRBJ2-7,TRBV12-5,TGTGCTAGTGGTTTGCCCCCAGGGACAGGGGGCCTAAACGAGCAGTACTTC,CASGLPPGTGGLNEQYF
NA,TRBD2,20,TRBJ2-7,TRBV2,TGTGCCAGCAGTGCCATCCTTTCCGGGACTAGCGGGAGCGGAAGCTACGAGCAGTACTTC,CASSAILSGTSGSGSYEQYF
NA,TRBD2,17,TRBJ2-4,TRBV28,TGTGCCAGCAGTTTATATGTTAGCGGGAGGGCCCAAAACATTCAGTACTTC,CASSLYVSGRAQNIQYF
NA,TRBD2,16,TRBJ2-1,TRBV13,TGTGCCAGCAGCAAAACAGTTGCGGGAGCCCCGGATGAGCAGTTCTTC,CASSKTVAGAPDEQFF
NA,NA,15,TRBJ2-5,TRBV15,TGTGCCACCAGCAGAGATTTGGAAGGGGAAGAGACCCAGTACTTC,CATSRDLEGEETQYF
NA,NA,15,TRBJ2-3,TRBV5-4,TGTGCCAGCAGCTTTTTGAGCGGAATCACAGATACGCAGTATTTT,CASSFLSGITDTQYF
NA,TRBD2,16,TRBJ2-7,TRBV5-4,TGTGCCAGCAGCTCCGCTAGCGGGAGAGGAGGATACGAGCAGTACTTC,CASSSASGRGGYEQYF
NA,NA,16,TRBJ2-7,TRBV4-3,TGCGCCAGCAGCCAAGATAAGGTTTCCCCTCCGGGGGAGCAGTACTTC,CASSQDKVSPPGEQYF
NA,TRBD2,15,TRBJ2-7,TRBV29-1,TGCAGCGTCGCCGGAGCGGGAGGAAGCTCCTACGAGCAGTACTTC,CSVAGAGGSSYEQYF
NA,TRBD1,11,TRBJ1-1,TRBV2,TGTGCCAGTTACGGGACAGGGGTAGCTTTCTTT,CASYGTGVAFF
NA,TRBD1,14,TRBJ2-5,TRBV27,TGTGCCAGCAGTGAATACAGGGGGCGTAAGACCCAGTACTTC,CASSEYRGRKTQYF
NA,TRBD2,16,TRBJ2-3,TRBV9,TGTGCCAGCAGCACAGGACAGGGACTAGCGGGAGATACGCAGTATTTT,CASSTGQGLAGDTQYF
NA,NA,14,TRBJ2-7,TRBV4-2,TGTGCCAGCAGCCAAGATGGGGGGAACTACGAGCAGTACTTC,CASSQDGGNYEQYF